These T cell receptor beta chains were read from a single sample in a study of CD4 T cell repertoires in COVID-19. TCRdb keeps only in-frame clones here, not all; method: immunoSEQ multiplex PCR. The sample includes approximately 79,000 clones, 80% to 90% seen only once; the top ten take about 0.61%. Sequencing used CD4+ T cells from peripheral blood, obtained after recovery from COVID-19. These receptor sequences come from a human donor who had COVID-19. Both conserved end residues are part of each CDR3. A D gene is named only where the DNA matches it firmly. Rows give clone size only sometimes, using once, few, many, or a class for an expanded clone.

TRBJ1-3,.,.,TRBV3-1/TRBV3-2,CASSPRGPGNTIYF,TGTGCCAGCAGTCCACGGGGGCCAGGGAACACCATATATTTT
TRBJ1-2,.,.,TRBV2,CASSEGGLANYGYTF,TGTGCCAGCAGTGAAGGAGGTTTAGCTAACTATGGCTACACCTTC
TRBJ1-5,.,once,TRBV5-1,CASSMALHQPQHF,TGCGCCAGCAGCATGGCACTCCATCAGCCCCAGCATTTT
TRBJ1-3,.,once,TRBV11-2,CASSTGTVSGNTIYF,TGTGCCAGCAGTACAGGCACAGTCTCTGGAAACACCATATATTTT
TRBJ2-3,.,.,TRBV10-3,CAINGDKDTQYF,TGTGCCATCAACGGGGATAAAGATACGCAGTATTTT
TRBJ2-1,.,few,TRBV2,CASSAGGGPGNEQFF,TGTGCCAGCAGTGCTGGGGGGGGCCCCGGCAATGAGCAGTTCTTC
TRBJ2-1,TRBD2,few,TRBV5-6,CASSLVLAGSNEQFF,TGTGCCAGCAGCTTGGTACTAGCGGGAAGCAATGAGCAGTTCTTC
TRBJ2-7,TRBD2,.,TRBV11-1,CASSLVGGGAEQYF,TGTGCCAGCAGCTTAGTTGGCGGGGGGGCCGAGCAGTACTTC
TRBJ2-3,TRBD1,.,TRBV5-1,CASETGMRTDTQYF,TGCGCCAGCGAGACAGGGATGCGGACAGATACGCAGTATTTT
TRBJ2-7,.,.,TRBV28,CASRPDSFEQYF,TGTGCCAGCAGACCGGACAGTTTCGAGCAGTACTTC
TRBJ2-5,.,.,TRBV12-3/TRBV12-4,CASRGVEETQYF,TGTGCCAGCCGAGGGGTTGAAGAGACCCAGTACTTC
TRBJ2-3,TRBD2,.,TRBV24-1,CATSDPSGSHSDTQYF,TGTGCCACCAGTGACCCTAGCGGGAGCCACTCGGATACGCAGTATTTT
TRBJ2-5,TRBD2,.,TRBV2,CASALRGEETQYF,TGTGCCAGCGCCCTGCGGGGGGAAGAGACCCAGTACTTC
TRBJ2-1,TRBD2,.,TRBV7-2,CASRGGTSESVGQFF,TGTGCCAGTAGGGGGGGGACTAGCGAGAGTGTGGGGCAGTTCTTC
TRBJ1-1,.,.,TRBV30,CAWSGGGLGEAFF,TGTGCCTGGAGTGGTGGGGGGCTGGGTGAAGCTTTCTTT
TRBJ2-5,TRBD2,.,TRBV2,CASSEALGGKTQYF,TGTGCCAGCAGTGAAGCGCTGGGGGGGAAGACCCAGTACTTC
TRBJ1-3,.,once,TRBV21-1,CASSKDMKDRGPMAGGNTIYF,TGTGCCAGCAGCAAAGATATGAAGGACAGGGGCCCCATGGCAGGTGGAAACACCATATATTTT
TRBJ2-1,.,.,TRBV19,CASSIASSSYNEQFF,TGTGCCAGTAGTATTGCCTCTAGCTCCTACAATGAGCAGTTCTTC
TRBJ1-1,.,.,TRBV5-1,CASSLEGLNTEAFF,TGCGCCAGCAGCTTGGAAGGCCTGAACACTGAAGCTTTCTTT
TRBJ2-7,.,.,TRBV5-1,CASSLRTGRGVDEQYF,TGCGCCAGCAGCCTGCGGACGGGACGGGGAGTCGACGAGCAGTACTTC
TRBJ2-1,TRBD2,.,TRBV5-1,CASSLAPSGGYNEQFF,TGCGCCAGCAGCTTGGCGCCCAGCGGGGGGTACAATGAGCAGTTCTTC
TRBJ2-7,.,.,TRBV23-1,CASSQERSTAYEQYF,TGCGCCAGCAGTCAGGAAAGATCGACTGCCTACGAGCAGTACTTC
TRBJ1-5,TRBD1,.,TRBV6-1,CASSEYGTGVQPQHF,TGTGCCAGCAGTGAATATGGGACAGGGGTCCAGCCCCAGCATTTT
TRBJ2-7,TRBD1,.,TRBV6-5,CASRDTGQANYEQYF,TGTGCCAGCAGGGATACGGGACAGGCGAACTACGAGCAGTACTTC
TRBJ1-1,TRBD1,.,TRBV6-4,CASSGLENPGGNTEAFF,TGTGCCAGCAGTGGGCTCGAAAACCCAGGGGGCAACACTGAAGCTTTCTTT
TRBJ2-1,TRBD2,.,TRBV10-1,CASSESGTSRKFF,TGCGCCAGCAGTGAGTCGGGGACTAGTAGAAAGTTCTTC
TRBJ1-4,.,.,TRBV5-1,CASRTATTNEKLFF,TGCGCCAGCAGAACGGCGACAACTAATGAAAAACTGTTTTTT
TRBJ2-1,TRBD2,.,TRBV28,CASDESGGARNEQFF,TGTGCCAGCGATGAAAGCGGGGGCGCCCGGAATGAGCAGTTCTTC
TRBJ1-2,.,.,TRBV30,CAWRTIANYGYTF,TGTGCCTGGAGAACAATAGCTAACTATGGCTACACCTTC
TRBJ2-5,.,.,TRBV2,CASLDGLQETQYF,TGTGCCAGTTTAGACGGTCTACAAGAGACCCAGTACTTC
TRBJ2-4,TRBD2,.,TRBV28,CASSLGGAKNIQYF,TGTGCCAGCAGTTTGGGAGGGGCCAAAAACATTCAGTACTTC
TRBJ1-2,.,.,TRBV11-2,CASTVGDTLYYGYTF,TGTGCCAGCACGGTTGGGGACACCCTATACTATGGCTACACCTTC